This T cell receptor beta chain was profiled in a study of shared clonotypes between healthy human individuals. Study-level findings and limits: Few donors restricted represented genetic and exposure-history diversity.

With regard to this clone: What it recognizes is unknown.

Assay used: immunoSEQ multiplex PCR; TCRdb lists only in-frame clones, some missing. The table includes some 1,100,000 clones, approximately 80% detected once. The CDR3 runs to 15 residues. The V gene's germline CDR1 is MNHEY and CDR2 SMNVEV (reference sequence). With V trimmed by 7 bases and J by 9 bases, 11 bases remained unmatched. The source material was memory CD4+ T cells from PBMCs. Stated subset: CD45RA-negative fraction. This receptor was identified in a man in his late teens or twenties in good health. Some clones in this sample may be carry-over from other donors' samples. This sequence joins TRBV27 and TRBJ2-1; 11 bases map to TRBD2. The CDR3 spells CASKIELAGAVEQFF. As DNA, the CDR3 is TGTGCCAGCAAGATAGAACTAGCGGGAGCGGTTGAGCAGTTCTTC.